This TCR beta chain derives from a study of blood T cell repertoires in COVID-19. Study at large: Researchers got acute and convalescent COVID-19 samples from the United States, Italy and Spain.

The CDR3 contains 13 residues. The germline V gene encodes CDR1 MNHEY and CDR2 SVGAGI. V lost 7 bases to trimming and J lost 7 bases, with 16 bases between them. The table came from immunoSEQ multiplex PCR; TCRdb's copy has only in-frame clones and leaves some out. The table has 150,000 or so clones, over 70% seen once. The chain carries TRBV6-5 and TRBJ1-1, with no clear D. The receptor was derived from a man between 65 and 85 years old who had been exposed to COVID-19. Sequenced input: PBMCs or T cells enriched from blood (not recorded which). The CDR3 nucleotides are TGTGCCAGCACCTACACGAGGGCAAGTGAAGCTTTCTTT. This translates into CASTYTRASEAFF.